The clone carrying this T cell receptor beta chain was seen more than once but under ten times. The data belong to a study of blood T cells in healthy people across ages. Each donor gave about 9.3 milliliters of peripheral blood. Then a second PCR, running about 6 to 12 cycles, was carried out with a sample-barcoded 5' primer and a J-beta primer mix. Tags on each cDNA molecule came from a template-switch adaptor with 12 random nucleotides. TCRdb processed the 5' RACE reads anew with MiXCR; each CDR3 protein has one entry. Of some 900,000 distinct CDR3 sequences listed, around 30% are singletons. The source is an elderly woman in good health. Sample: blood.

CDR3 DNA: TGTGCCAGCAGCTTAGAAGGGCGGGGGGGGGCAGATACGCAGTATTTT. Encoded protein: CASSLEGRGGADTQYF. The chain employs TRBV11-2 and TRBJ2-3; 9 bases fit TRBD2. The CDR3 runs to 16 residues. Trimming at V came to 0 bases and at J to 4 bases, leaving 5 bases not matched to a gene. Germline V lookup: CDR1 SGHAT, CDR2 FQNNGV.